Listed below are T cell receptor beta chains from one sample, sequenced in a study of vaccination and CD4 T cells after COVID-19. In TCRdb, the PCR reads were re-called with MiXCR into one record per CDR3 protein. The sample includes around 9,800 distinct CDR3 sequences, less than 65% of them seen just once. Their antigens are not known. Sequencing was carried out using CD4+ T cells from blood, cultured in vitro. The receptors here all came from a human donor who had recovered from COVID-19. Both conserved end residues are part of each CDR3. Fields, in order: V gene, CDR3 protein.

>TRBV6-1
CASTRGGNTGELFF
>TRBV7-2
CASSLEGIPTYEQYF
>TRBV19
CASRRDNFDEQYF
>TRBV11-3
CASSFGESEQYF
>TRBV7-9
CASSLPDGEGQETQYF
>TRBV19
CASSPGQGPDTQYF
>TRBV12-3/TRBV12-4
CASSRTGQGSSYNSPLHF
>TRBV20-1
CSASQLAGYNEQFF
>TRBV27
CASSPRDRVLYEQYF
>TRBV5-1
CASRTNRGLEAFF
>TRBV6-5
CASSYVSLLLDNEQFF
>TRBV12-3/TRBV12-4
CASSLPGPAEAFF
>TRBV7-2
CASSLDPPSNRPNTEAFF
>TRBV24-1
CAARDRVTGELFF
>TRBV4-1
CASSQGTGNYGYTF
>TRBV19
CASRRFGQSSYYGYTF
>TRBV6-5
CASSYSLRGRGNSPLHF
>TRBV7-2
CASSLTGTAQETQYF
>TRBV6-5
CASSLGLAGAGELFF
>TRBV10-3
CAISGVSDEQFF
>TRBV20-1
CSASSQNSYNEQFF
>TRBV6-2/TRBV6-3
CASSQTPYEQYF
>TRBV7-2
CASSPRTGLLDYGYTF